This is a list of T cell receptor beta chains from one sample in a study of blood T cells in healthy people across ages. From the 5' RACE reads, TCRdb called clonotypes with MiXCR, one entry per CDR3 protein. The data contain approximately 690,000 distinct CDR3 sequences, 35% to 50% of them singletons. Sequenced material: blood. Source of these receptors: an elderly man in good health. CDR3s include the opening cysteine and the closing phenylalanine or tryptophan. Fields, in order: clone size, D gene, V gene, J gene, CDR3 protein, CDR3 DNA. A D gene is named only where the DNA matches it firmly. Only part of the rows carry a size: once, few, many, or a class if the clone is expanded.

-	-	TRBV7-9	TRBJ2-7	CASSFKSVLANEQYF	TGTGCCAGCAGCTTCAAGTCAGTACTAGCCAACGAGCAGTACTTC
many	-	TRBV7-2	TRBJ2-7	CASSLAPGYYEQYF	TGTGCCAGCAGCTTAGCTCCGGGCTACTACGAGCAGTACTTC
many	TRBD1	TRBV7-9	TRBJ1-1	CASSPRQGSNTEAFF	TGTGCCAGCAGCCCTAGACAGGGCTCGAACACTGAAGCTTTCTTT
-	-	TRBV2	TRBJ2-1	CASSEVGGAPLYNEQFF	TGTGCCAGCAGTGAAGTCGGTGGGGCCCCTCTCTACAATGAGCAGTTCTTC
few	-	TRBV12-3/TRBV12-4	TRBJ2-5	CASSFTGKSEQYF	TGTGCCAGCAGTTTTACCGGGAAGTCAGAGCAGTACTTC
many	-	TRBV3-1	TRBJ2-7	CASSLNKETYEQYF	TGTGCCAGCAGCCTAAACAAGGAAACCTACGAGCAGTACTTC
-	TRBD1	TRBV6-6	TRBJ2-5	CASSYDRGHGTQYF	TGTGCCAGCAGCTACGACAGGGGCCATGGGACCCAGTACTTC
few	TRBD1	TRBV10-3	TRBJ2-5	CAMSGQGYQETQYF	TGTGCCATGTCGGGACAGGGGTACCAAGAGACCCAGTACTTC
many	-	TRBV29-1	TRBJ2-5	CSVFGDGGKTQYF	TGCAGCGTTTTCGGGGACGGGGGAAAGACCCAGTACTTC
-	-	TRBV4-3	TRBJ1-2	CASGQWNGYTF	TGCGCCAGCGGCCAATGGAATGGCTACACCTTC
few	TRBD1	TRBV11-2	TRBJ2-1	CASSWDRNNEQFF	TGTGCCAGCAGTTGGGACAGGAACAATGAGCAGTTCTTC
many	-	TRBV29-1	TRBJ2-5	CSVPKETGYQETQYF	TGCAGCGTCCCTAAGGAAACAGGGTACCAAGAGACCCAGTACTTC
-	TRBD1	TRBV5-1	TRBJ2-1	CASSRDRNSYEQFF	TGCGCCAGCAGTAGGGACAGAAACTCCTACGAGCAGTTCTTC
-	TRBD2	TRBV29-1	TRBJ2-1	CSVVSGGRKQFF	TGCAGCGTTGTATCGGGAGGGCGCAAGCAGTTCTTC
-	TRBD2	TRBV27	TRBJ2-3	CASKTSRKFTDTQYF	TGTGCCAGCAAGACTAGCCGAAAGTTCACAGATACGCAGTATTTT
-	TRBD1	TRBV6-5	TRBJ1-5	CASSRTGATNQPQHF	TGTGCCAGCAGCCGTACAGGGGCGACCAATCAGCCCCAGCATTTT
few	-	TRBV28	TRBJ2-3	CASGPPSTNTQYF	TGTGCCAGCGGGCCACCTTCCACGAATACGCAGTATTTT
-	-	TRBV12-3/TRBV12-4	TRBJ2-1	CASSSFEGIRNNEQFF	TGTGCCAGCAGTAGTTTTGAGGGAATAAGGAACAATGAGCAGTTCTTC
-	-	TRBV7-7	TRBJ2-5	CASSHREQETQYF	TGTGCTAGCAGCCACCGGGAACAAGAGACCCAGTACTTC
-	-	TRBV27	TRBJ2-7	CASSQITSYEQYF	TGTGCCAGTAGCCAAATTACCTCCTACGAGCAGTACTTC
-	-	TRBV30	TRBJ2-7	CAWSREGVSYEQYF	TGTGCCTGGAGTAGGGAAGGAGTCTCCTACGAGCAGTACTTC
-	TRBD2	TRBV10-2	TRBJ2-3	CAAEGTSSDTQYF	TGCGCCGCGGAAGGGACTAGTAGTGATACGCAGTATTTT
few	-	TRBV6-2/TRBV6-3	TRBJ2-1	CASTDNRKEQFF	TGTGCCAGCACCGATAACCGAAAAGAGCAGTTCTTC
-	-	TRBV28	TRBJ2-7	CASREGPYEQYF	TGTGCCAGCAGGGAGGGGCCCTACGAGCAGTACTTC
-	TRBD2	TRBV4-2	TRBJ2-1	CASSQDISGSSNERFF	TGTGCCAGCAGCCAAGATATAAGCGGGAGTAGCAATGAGCGGTTCTTC
-	-	TRBV15	TRBJ2-7	CATSRDIGLLDEQYF	TGTGCCACCAGCAGAGATATAGGCCTTTTGGACGAGCAGTACTTC
few	-	TRBV4-3	TRBJ1-2	CASSQAGRRNYGYTF	TGCGCCAGCAGCCAAGCGGGACGGAGAAACTATGGCTACACCTTC
few	TRBD1	TRBV7-2	TRBJ1-2	CASSLGLTGVGYTF	TGTGCCAGCAGCTTAGGTTTAACAGGGGTCGGCTACACCTTC
-	TRBD1	TRBV6-1	TRBJ1-2	CASSEGYGDRANYGYTF	TGTGCCAGCAGTGAAGGATACGGGGACAGGGCAAACTATGGCTACACCTTC